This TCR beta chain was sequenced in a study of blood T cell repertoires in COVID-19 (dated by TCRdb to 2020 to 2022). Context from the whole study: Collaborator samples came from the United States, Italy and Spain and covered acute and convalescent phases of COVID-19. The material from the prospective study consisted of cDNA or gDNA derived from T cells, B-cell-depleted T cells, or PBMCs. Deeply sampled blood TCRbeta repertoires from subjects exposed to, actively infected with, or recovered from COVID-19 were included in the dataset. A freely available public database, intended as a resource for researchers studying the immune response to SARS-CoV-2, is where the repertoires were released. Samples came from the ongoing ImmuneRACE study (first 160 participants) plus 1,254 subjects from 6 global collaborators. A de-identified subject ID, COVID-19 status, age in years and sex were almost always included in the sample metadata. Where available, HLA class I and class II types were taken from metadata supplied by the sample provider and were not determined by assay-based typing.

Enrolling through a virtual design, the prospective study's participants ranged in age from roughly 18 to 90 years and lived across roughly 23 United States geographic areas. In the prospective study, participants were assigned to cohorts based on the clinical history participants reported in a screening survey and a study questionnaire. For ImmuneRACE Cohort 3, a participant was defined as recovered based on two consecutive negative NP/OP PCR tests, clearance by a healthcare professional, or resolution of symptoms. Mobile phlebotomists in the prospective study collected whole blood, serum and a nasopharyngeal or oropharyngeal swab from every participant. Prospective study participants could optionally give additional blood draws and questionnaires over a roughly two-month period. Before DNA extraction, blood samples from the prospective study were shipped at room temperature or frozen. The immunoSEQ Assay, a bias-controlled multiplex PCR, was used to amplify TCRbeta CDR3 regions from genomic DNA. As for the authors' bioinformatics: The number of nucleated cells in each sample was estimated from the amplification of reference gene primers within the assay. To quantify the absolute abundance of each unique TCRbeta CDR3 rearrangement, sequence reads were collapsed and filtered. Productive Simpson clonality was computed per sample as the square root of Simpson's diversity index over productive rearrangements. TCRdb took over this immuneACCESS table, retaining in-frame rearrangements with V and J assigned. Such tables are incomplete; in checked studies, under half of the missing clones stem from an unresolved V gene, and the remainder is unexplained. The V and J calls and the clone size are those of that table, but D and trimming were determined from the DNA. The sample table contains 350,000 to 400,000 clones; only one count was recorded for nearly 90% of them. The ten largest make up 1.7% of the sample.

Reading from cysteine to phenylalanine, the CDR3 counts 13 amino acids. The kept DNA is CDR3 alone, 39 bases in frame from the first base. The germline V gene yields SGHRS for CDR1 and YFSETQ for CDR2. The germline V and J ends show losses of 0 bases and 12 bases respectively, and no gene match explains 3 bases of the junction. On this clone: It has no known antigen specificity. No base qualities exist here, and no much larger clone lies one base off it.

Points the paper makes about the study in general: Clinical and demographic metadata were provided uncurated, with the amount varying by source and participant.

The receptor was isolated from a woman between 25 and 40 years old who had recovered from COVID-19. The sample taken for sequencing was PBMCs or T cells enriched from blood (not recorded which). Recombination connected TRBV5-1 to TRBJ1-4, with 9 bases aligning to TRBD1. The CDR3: CASSLGQGGELFF. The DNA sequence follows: TGCGCCAGCAGCTTGGGACAGGGGGGCGAACTGTTTTTT. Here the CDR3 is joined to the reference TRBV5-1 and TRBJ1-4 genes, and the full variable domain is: KAGVTQTPRYLIKTRGQQVTLSCSPISGHRSVSWYQQTPGQGLQFLFEYFSETQRNKGNFPGRFSGRQFSNSRSEMNVSTLELGDSALYLCASSLGQGGELFFGSGTQLSVL.